In this sample, the clone carrying this T cell receptor (beta chain) turned up a few times. What it recognizes is unknown. In making TCR beta libraries, quantitative 5'-RACE with molecular barcodes was used. TCRdb used MiXCR to reprocess the 5' RACE reads, holding one entry per CDR3 protein. Found here are about 150,000 distinct CDR3 sequences, about 32% of them singletons; the top ten hold 4.5% to 6%. Germline-derived CDR1 and CDR2 are SGHTA and FQGNSA. This CDR3 spans 15 amino acids. Germline trimming cut 6 bases from V and 4 bases from J; bases unmatched to any gene: 11. The data originate from a study of CD8 T cells in ankylosing spondylitis. Whole-study results and caveats: One TCR beta motif, made up of eight or nine highly homologous variants, appeared characteristic of ankylosing spondylitis blood. Matched synovial fluid from ankylosing spondylitis patients was reported to be enriched for disease-linked clones. Prior literature has documented some motif variants in synovial fluid and blood from reactive arthritis.

This sequence joins TRBV7-2 and TRBJ2-5; 7 bases fit TRBD2. The sequence was collected from a male donor with ankylosing spondylitis. Sequencing was performed on synovial fluid, either unsorted or a sorted T cell fraction (not recorded which). CDR3 in amino acids: CASRFRAGAGETQYF. CDR3 nucleotide sequence: TGTGCCAGCAGATTCAGGGCGGGAGCGGGAGAGACCCAGTACTTC. The complete variable domain, with remaining parts taken from reference TRBV7-2 and TRBJ2-5, reads GAGVSQSPSNKVTEKGKDVELRCDPISGHTALYWYRQSLGQGLEFLIYFQGNSAPDKSGLPSDRFSAERTGGSVSTLTIQRTQQEDSAVYLCASRFRAGAGETQYFGPGTRLLVL.